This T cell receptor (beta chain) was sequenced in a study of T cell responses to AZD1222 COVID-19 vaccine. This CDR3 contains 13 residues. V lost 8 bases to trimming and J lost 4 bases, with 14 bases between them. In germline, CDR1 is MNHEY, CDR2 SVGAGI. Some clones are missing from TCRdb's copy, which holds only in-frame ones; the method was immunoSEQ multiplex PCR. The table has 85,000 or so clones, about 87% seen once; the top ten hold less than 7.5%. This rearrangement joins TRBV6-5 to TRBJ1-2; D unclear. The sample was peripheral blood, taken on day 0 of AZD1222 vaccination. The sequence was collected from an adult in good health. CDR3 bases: TGTGCCAGCGATCAAGACGGGCTCTATGGCTACACCTTC. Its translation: CASDQDGLYGYTF.